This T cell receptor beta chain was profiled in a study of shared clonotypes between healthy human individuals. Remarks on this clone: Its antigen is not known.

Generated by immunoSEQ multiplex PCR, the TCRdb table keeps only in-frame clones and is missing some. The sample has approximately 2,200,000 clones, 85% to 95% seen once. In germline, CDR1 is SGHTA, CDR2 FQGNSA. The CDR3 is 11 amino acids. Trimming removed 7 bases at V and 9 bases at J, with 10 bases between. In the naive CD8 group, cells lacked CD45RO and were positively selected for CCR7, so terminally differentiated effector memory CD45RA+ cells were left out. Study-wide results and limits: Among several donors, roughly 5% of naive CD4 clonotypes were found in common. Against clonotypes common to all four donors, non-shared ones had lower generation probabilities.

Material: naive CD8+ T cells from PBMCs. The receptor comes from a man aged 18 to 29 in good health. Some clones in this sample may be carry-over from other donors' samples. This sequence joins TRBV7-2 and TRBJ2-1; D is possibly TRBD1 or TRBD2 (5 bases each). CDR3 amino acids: CASTFGAEQFF. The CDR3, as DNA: TGTGCCAGCACGTTCGGGGCTGAGCAGTTCTTC.